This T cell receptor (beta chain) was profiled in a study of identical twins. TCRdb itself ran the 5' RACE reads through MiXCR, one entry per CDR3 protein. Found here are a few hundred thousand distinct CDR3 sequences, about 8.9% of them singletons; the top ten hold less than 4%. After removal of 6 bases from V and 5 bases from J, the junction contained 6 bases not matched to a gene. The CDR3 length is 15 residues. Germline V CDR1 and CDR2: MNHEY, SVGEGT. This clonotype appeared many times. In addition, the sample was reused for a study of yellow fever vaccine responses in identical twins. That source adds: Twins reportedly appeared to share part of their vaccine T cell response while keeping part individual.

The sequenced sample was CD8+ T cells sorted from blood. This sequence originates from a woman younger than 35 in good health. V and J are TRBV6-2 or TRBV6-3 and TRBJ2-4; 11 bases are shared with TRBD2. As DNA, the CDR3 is TGTGCCAGCAGCACACTAGCGGGAGACCAAAACATTCAGTACTTC. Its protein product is CASSTLAGDQNIQYF.